The rows below give T cell receptor beta chains drawn from one sample of a study of OX40 agonist ivuxolimab in advanced cancers. Assay used: immunoSEQ multiplex PCR; TCRdb lists only in-frame clones, some missing. The sample carries tens of thousands of clones, about 88% recorded once. This sample comprised CD4+ or CD8+ T cells sorted from blood, obtained in a trial of the OX40 agonist ivuxolimab. These receptors were collected from an adult with an advanced solid tumor such as melanoma, head and neck, liver or kidney cancer. Both conserved end residues are part of each CDR3.

V: TRBV18; J: TRBJ2-2; length: 16; CDR3: CASSPPGLADTGELFF
V: TRBV7-3; J: TRBJ1-5; length: 13; CDR3: CASSLDRDQPQHF
V: TRBV9; J: TRBJ2-5; length: 14; CDR3: CASGPGTGRETQYF
V: TRBV7-3; J: TRBJ2-1; length: 13; CDR3: CASSSTGGGEQFF
V: TRBV19; J: TRBJ1-4; length: 15; CDR3: CASSIAGGALEKLFF
V: TRBV2; J: TRBJ2-3; length: 14; CDR3: CASMRGEVADTQYF
V: TRBV2; J: TRBJ2-2; length: 14; CDR3: CASILDSNTGELFF
V: TRBV5-8; J: TRBJ2-2; length: 14; CDR3: CASSLLTGAGELFF
V: TRBV9; J: TRBJ2-7; length: 15; CDR3: CASSVEGKGAGEQYF
V: TRBV29-1; J: TRBJ2-7; length: 16; CDR3: CSVWDAGTGLSYEQYF
V: TRBV27; J: TRBJ1-2; length: 13; CDR3: CASSTLQGSGYTF
V: TRBV2; J: TRBJ1-2; length: 14; CDR3: CASSPDLTNYGYTF
V: TRBV7-9; J: TRBJ2-5; length: 15; CDR3: CASSLGDRDQETQYF
V: TRBV2; J: TRBJ1-5; length: 13; CDR3: CASKADSNQPQHF
V: TRBV6-1; J: TRBJ1-1; length: 13; CDR3: CALHRGTGREAFF
V: TRBV7-6; J: TRBJ1-1; length: 13; CDR3: CASRGQANTEAFF
V: TRBV6-5; J: TRBJ1-2; length: 12; CDR3: CASSYSYGDYTF
V: TRBV4-1; J: TRBJ2-2; length: 18; CDR3: CASSLLAGGPPNTGELFF
V: TRBV5-6; J: TRBJ1-1; length: 14; CDR3: CASSWRGGNTEAFF
V: TRBV7-9; J: TRBJ2-2; length: 11; CDR3: CAAPGAGELFF
V: TRBV29-1; J: TRBJ1-1; length: 11; CDR3: CSVIGVTEAFF
V: TRBV29-1; J: TRBJ2-2; length: 15; CDR3: CSVVGPASGTGELFF
V: TRBV27; J: TRBJ1-2; length: 14; CDR3: CASFGTANNYGYTF
V: TRBV2; J: TRBJ2-5; length: 14; CDR3: CASSEGPIQETQYF
V: TRBV5-1; J: TRBJ1-4; length: 18; CDR3: CASSLVALAAATNEKLFF
V: TRBV5-1; J: TRBJ1-2; length: 14; CDR3: CASSGGTANYGYTF
V: TRBV11-3; J: TRBJ2-3; length: 15; CDR3: CASSLRTTSTDTQYF
V: TRBV5-4; J: TRBJ2-3; length: 14; CDR3: CASSIRDYADTQYF
V: TRBV7-2; J: TRBJ1-3; length: 19; CDR3: CASSLIFSGTGLSGNTIYF
V: TRBV15; J: TRBJ2-5; length: 13; CDR3: CATSRDVQETQYF
V: TRBV27; J: TRBJ2-2; length: 16; CDR3: CASSRKETSVPGELFF
V: TRBV29-1; J: TRBJ2-7; length: 17; CDR3: CSVVGGGLSGETYEQYF
V: TRBV11-1; J: TRBJ2-5; length: 16; CDR3: CASSLRDRVGAETQYF
V: TRBV10-3; J: TRBJ2-1; length: 13; CDR3: CAIRGLDYNEQFF
V: TRBV7-9; J: TRBJ1-1; length: 14; CDR3: CASSLERVETEAFF
V: TRBV21-1; J: TRBJ2-3; length: 15; CDR3: CASSKEAGGSDTQYF
V: TRBV27; J: TRBJ2-3; length: 16; CDR3: CASRPRPRGAGDTQYF
V: TRBV4-3; J: TRBJ1-1; length: 16; CDR3: CASSPTPGLANTEAFF
V: TRBV18; J: TRBJ2-5; length: 15; CDR3: CASSSSGRAVETQYF
V: TRBV19; J: TRBJ2-1; length: 17; CDR3: CASSIASKLAGQNEQFF
V: TRBV2; J: TRBJ2-7; length: 16; CDR3: CASSEGAGGSIGEQYF
V: TRBV9; J: TRBJ2-7; length: 14; CDR3: CASSVLAESYEQYF
V: TRBV10-3; J: TRBJ2-4; length: 14; CDR3: CAISEPTLGGRQYF
V: TRBV6-5; J: TRBJ2-7; length: 15; CDR3: CASSYSRGEAYEQYF
V: TRBV2; J: TRBJ1-4; length: 12; CDR3: CASSGGSEKLFF
V: TRBV4-1; J: TRBJ1-6; length: 18; CDR3: CASSQGRSEGAFNSPLHF
V: TRBV7-2; J: TRBJ2-2; length: 14; CDR3: CASSPFRETGELFF
V: TRBV4-1; J: TRBJ1-5; length: 13; CDR3: CASSRQANQPQHF
V: TRBV4-2; J: TRBJ2-7; length: 15; CDR3: CASSQEPGAGGEQYF
V: TRBV6-5; J: TRBJ2-1; length: 11; CDR3: CASSTGGEQFF